A single sample gave rise to the 24 T cell receptor beta chains below, sequenced in a study of CD8 T cells in ankylosing spondylitis. TCRdb analysed the 5' RACE reads with MiXCR anew, one entry per CDR3 protein. The sample consists of 350,000 or so distinct CDR3 sequences, more than 9% of them appearing once. The sample was blood, either unsorted or a sorted T cell fraction (not recorded which). The source of these receptors is a female donor with ankylosing spondylitis or in good health (not recorded which).

This clonotype was seen repeatedly, ten times or more. The chain links TRBV20-1 to TRBJ2-3, with 13 bases lining up with TRBD2. Germline V gene lookup returns CDR1 DFQATT and CDR2 SNEGSKA (reference sequence). The CDR3 consists of 15 residues. Losses at the gene ends were 7 bases for V and 7 bases for J; bases not matched to a gene: 11. The CDR3 loop is CSVKKLAGGPNTQYF. The CDR3 coding sequence is TGCAGTGTTAAAAAACTAGCGGGGGGGCCTAATACGCAGTATTTT.

This rearrangement joins TRBV11-2 to TRBJ2-1, with D uncertain. Looked up from germline, CDR1 is SGHAT and CDR2 is FQNNGV. V was clipped by 1 base and J by 3 bases, with 13 bases between them. This CDR3 comprises 16 residues. The CDR3 sequence is CASSLVPGRYYNEQFF. CDR3 nucleotides: TGTGCCAGCAGCTTAGTCCCTGGGCGTTACTACAATGAGCAGTTCTTC.

This clonotype appeared a single time. The rearrangement joins TRBV15 to TRBJ1-1, with unresolved D. The CDR3 sequence is 14 residues long. V lost 3 bases and J 0 bases, leaving 8 bases between the germline ends. CDR1 is LNHNV, CDR2 YYDKDF, per germline (reference sequence). The CDR3 sequence: CATSRSSLNTEAFF. The DNA of the CDR3 is TGTGCCACCAGCAGGTCAAGTTTGAACACTGAAGCTTTCTTT.

This clonotype was found many times. CDR3 sequence: CASSLYSGKSSYNSPLHF. The CDR3 DNA is TGTGCCAGCAGTTTATATTCAGGGAAGAGCTCCTATAATTCACCCCTCCACTTT. The genes are TRBV27 and TRBJ1-6, with TRBD1 as a possible D gene (5 bases). CDR3 length: 18 residues. The V end lost 1 base, the J end lost 0 bases, and 13 bases lay between the germline ends. Germline values: CDR1 MNHEY, CDR2 SMNVEV (reference sequence).

Many counts were recorded for this clonotype. The CDR3 sequence: CSARVLAGANEQFF. The CDR3 coding sequence is TGCAGTGCCAGGGTTCTAGCGGGAGCCAATGAGCAGTTCTTC. The chain is built from TRBV20-1 and TRBJ2-1, with 10 bases fitting TRBD2. CDR1 and CDR2 (germline): DFQATT, SNEGSKA (reference sequence). J was trimmed by 6 bases and V by 6 bases; bases with no gene match: 8. The CDR3 covers 14 residues.

This clonotype appeared many times. V is TRBV7-8 and J is TRBJ2-1, with D unclear. Germline CDR1 and CDR2: SGHVS and FQNEAQ. V lost 3 bases, J lost 2 bases, and 20 bases lay in between. The CDR3 has 18 residues. This CDR3 reads CASSFITSPRRAYNEQFF. In DNA form, the CDR3 reads TGTGCCAGCAGCTTTATCACCTCCCCGAGACGGGCCTACAATGAGCAGTTCTTC.

There are many counts of this clonotype. CDR3: CASSFPDMGWGPYF. CDR3 coding DNA: TGTGCCAGCAGTTTCCCCGACATGGGGTGGGGTCCATATTTT. The chain carries TRBV12-3 or TRBV12-4 and TRBJ2-3; D is undetermined. This CDR3 is built from 14 residues. V was trimmed by 3 bases and J by 15 bases, leaving 22 bases between them.

The sample holds a few counts of this clonotype. The chain combines TRBV19 with TRBJ1-5, with D possibly TRBD1 on 5 matching bases. V dropped 4 bases and J dropped 7 bases, with 17 bases sitting between them. The CDR3 totals 15 residues. The germline gives CDR1 LNHDA, CDR2 SQIVND (reference sequence). The CDR3 sequence: CASSTFAGIKQPQHF. The CDR3 region has the DNA TGTGCCAGTAGTACCTTCGCAGGGATAAAGCAGCCCCAGCATTTT.

The chain has TRBV3-1 and TRBJ2-3; 15 bases are a match to TRBD2. The CDR3 is 19 residues long. Germline assignment: CDR1 LGHDT and CDR2 YNNKEL (reference sequence). Trimming removed 3 bases from V and 3 bases from J; junction bases left unmatched: 10. The CDR3 sequence is CASSHGLGLAGGITDTQYF. DNA of the CDR3: TGTGCCAGCAGCCATGGTCTGGGACTAGCGGGAGGAATAACAGATACGCAGTATTTT.

This clonotype was seen ten or more times. The chain is built from TRBV9 and TRBJ1-6; 7 nucleotides line up with TRBD1. V trimming: 2 bases; J trimming: 6 bases; junction bases outside the gene matches: 5. CDR3 length: 15 amino acids. Per the germline V gene, CDR1 is SGDLS and CDR2 is YYNGEE. The CDR3 is CASSVTGTANSPLHF. CDR3 coding DNA: TGTGCCAGCAGCGTGACTGGGACAGCTAATTCACCCCTCCACTTT. Variable domain in full (rest from reference TRBV9 and TRBJ1-6): DSGVTQTPKHLITATGQRVTLRCSPRSGDLSVYWYQQSLDQGLQFLIQYYNGEERAKGNILERFSAQQFPDLHSELNLSSLELGDSALYFCASSVTGTANSPLHFGNGTRLTVT.

This clonotype has a count of ten or more. The CDR3 region has the DNA TGCAGTGCTCTCAATCCCTCGGATGAGCAGTTCTTC. It codes for CSALNPSDEQFF. This chain uses TRBV20-1 with TRBJ2-1; D call uncertain. Trimming took 5 bases from V and 8 from J, leaving 13 bases between them. The CDR3 spans 12 residues. CDR1 is DFQATT and CDR2 is SNEGSKA in the germline V gene (reference sequence).

This clonotype was counted ten times or more. At one end, the junction sequence differs from germline, possibly due to a read error. The J gene is TRBJ2-3, the V gene TRBV10-3; tentatively, D is TRBD2 (6 bases). CDR1 is ENHRY and CDR2 is SYGVKD in the germline V gene. The CDR3 is made up of 19 amino acids. CDR3: CAISEGSSAIVEDTDTQYF. The CDR3 DNA sequence: TGTGCCATCAGTGAAGGGTCTAGCGCTATCGTTGAGGACACAGATACACAGTATTTT.

This clonotype was detected many times. The chain is built from TRBV6-2 or TRBV6-3 and TRBJ2-7; 9 nucleotides align to TRBD1. CDR3 length equals 17 residues. The germline CDR1 and CDR2 sequences are MNHEY and SVGEGT. The ends lost 7 bases at V and 6 bases at J; junction bases unmatched: 19. This chain's CDR3 is CASNPPTFRDRAIEQYF. Here the CDR3 DNA reads TGTGCCAGCAACCCTCCTACTTTTCGGGACAGGGCGATCGAGCAGTACTTC.

This clonotype has ten or more counts. This chain uses TRBV6-2 or TRBV6-3 with TRBJ2-7; 9 bases fit TRBD2. The germline V gene has CDR1 MNHEY and CDR2 SVGEGT. CDR3 size: 15 residues. V shed 6 bases and J 5 bases; nucleotides not matched to a gene: 11. The chain's CDR3 is CASRRGTSLLNEQYF. Written as DNA, the CDR3 is TGTGCCAGCAGACGAGGGACTAGCCTCTTGAACGAGCAGTACTTC.

This clonotype was observed many times. The rearrangement joins TRBV5-1 to TRBJ1-2, with 8 positions matching TRBD1. Trimming cost V 0 bases and J 6 bases; bases outside gene matches: 7. The CDR3 extends over 15 amino acids. CDR1 is SGHRS, CDR2 YFSETQ, per germline. The CDR3 here is CASSLEGTGFHGYTF. The CDR3 bases are TGCGCCAGCAGCTTGGAAGGGACAGGTTTCCATGGCTACACCTTC.

This clonotype was counted ten times or more. This chain uses TRBV14 with TRBJ2-7; D call uncertain. Germline V gene lookup returns CDR1 SGHDN and CDR2 FVKESK. The ends were cut back, 4 bases at V and 4 bases at J, with 11 bases in the middle. CDR3 length equals 13 residues. CDR3 sequence: CASSPDPSYEQYF. Here the CDR3 DNA reads TGTGCCAGCAGCCCCGATCCTTCTTACGAGCAGTACTTC.

This clonotype was detected only a few times. V usage is TRBV5-1 and J usage is TRBJ2-1; possible D gene TRBD2, 6 bases. The CDR3 is made up of 16 amino acids. CDR1 and CDR2 from the germline V gene are SGHRS and YFSETQ. V was shortened by 5 bases and J by 3 bases, with 18 bases between the two germline ends. CDR3 loop: CASSPHLGSFYNEQFF. The CDR3 DNA reads TGCGCCAGCAGTCCACACCTCGGGAGTTTCTACAATGAGCAGTTCTTC.

This clonotype has a count of ten or more. The V gene is TRBV9, the J gene TRBJ1-3; D possibly corresponds to TRBD1 (5 bases). CDR1 and CDR2 (germline): SGDLS, YYNGEE. The CDR3 is 15 amino acids. Trimming removed 3 bases from V and 0 bases from J, with 10 bases in between. DNA of the CDR3: TGTGCCAGCAGCGGCGACAGACTCTCTGGAAACACCATATATTTT. This codes for CASSGDRLSGNTIYF. Looking up the rest from reference TRBV9 and TRBJ1-3 gives the full variable domain: DSGVTQTPKHLITATGQRVTLRCSPRSGDLSVYWYQQSLDQGLQFLIQYYNGEERAKGNILERFSAQQFPDLHSELNLSSLELGDSALYFCASSGDRLSGNTIYFGEGSWLTVV.

In regard to this clonotype: This may arise from a read error, as a much more abundant clone is one base away. The rearrangement links TRBV28 to TRBJ2-1, with D uncertain. This CDR3 is built from 16 residues. CDR1 and CDR2 from the germline V gene are MDHEN and SYDVKM. Trimming took off 6 bases at V and 6 bases at J, with 21 bases between the two ends. The DNA for the CDR3 is TGTGCCAGCAGCAAGCTACAAGAACTGTGGAGCAATGAGCAGTTCTTC. It is translated as CASSKLQELWSNEQFF.

At least ten counts were recorded for this clonotype. CDR3 sequence: CASSVAGYGDRETQYF. CDR3 DNA sequence: TGTGCCAGCAGCGTAGCGGGCTACGGGGATCGAGAGACCCAGTACTTC. This rearrangement joins TRBV9 to TRBJ2-5, with a possible D match to TRBD2 (5 bases). There are 16 residues in the CDR3. V dropped 0 bases and J dropped 4 bases, with 16 bases sitting between them. Germline assignment: CDR1 SGDLS and CDR2 YYNGEE.

This clonotype was seen at least ten times. The rearrangement joins TRBV20-1 to TRBJ2-4; possibly TRBD1 for D (5 bases). The germline CDR1 and CDR2 sequences are DFQATT and SNEGSKA (reference sequence). With 4 bases removed from V and 1 base from J, the gap between germline ends came to 14 bases. This CDR3 is 15 amino acids long. The DNA of the CDR3 is TGCAGTGCTATAATCAGGGATCCCGCCAAAAACATTCAGTACTTC. Amino acids: CSAIIRDPAKNIQYF.

This clonotype was recorded at least ten times. The rearrangement links TRBV10-3 to TRBJ2-1, with D possibly being TRBD1 (6 bases). Between the trimmed V and J ends, which lost 4 bases and 6 bases, there was a span of 13 bases. The CDR3 has 14 amino acids. In germline, CDR1 is ENHRY, CDR2 SYGVKD. CDR3 amino acids: CAISAPQGTNEQFF. CDR3 DNA: TGTGCCATCAGTGCACCCCAGGGGACCAATGAGCAGTTCTTC.

This clonotype was recorded a few times. The chain is built from TRBV10-3 and TRBJ2-3, with D possibly being TRBD2 (5 bases). The CDR3 spans 14 residues. The V end was cut by 4 bases, the J end by 2 bases, with 10 bases between. From germline, CDR1 is ENHRY and CDR2 SYGVKD. The CDR3 DNA reads as TGTGCCATCAGTGTATCGGGGTTCACAGATACGCAGTATTTT. Protein: CAISVSGFTDTQYF.

Concerning this clonotype itself: A single base separates this from a much larger clone, so it may be a read error. The chain recombines TRBV5-1 with TRBJ1-2, with D tentatively TRBD1 (5 bases). The germline CDR1 and CDR2 sequences are SGHRS and YFSETQ. The CDR3 loop spans 14 amino acids. Written as DNA, the CDR3 is TGCGCCAGCTCCTCCGGGGCAGGGATATATGGCGACACCTTC. This translates into CASSSGAGIYGDTF.